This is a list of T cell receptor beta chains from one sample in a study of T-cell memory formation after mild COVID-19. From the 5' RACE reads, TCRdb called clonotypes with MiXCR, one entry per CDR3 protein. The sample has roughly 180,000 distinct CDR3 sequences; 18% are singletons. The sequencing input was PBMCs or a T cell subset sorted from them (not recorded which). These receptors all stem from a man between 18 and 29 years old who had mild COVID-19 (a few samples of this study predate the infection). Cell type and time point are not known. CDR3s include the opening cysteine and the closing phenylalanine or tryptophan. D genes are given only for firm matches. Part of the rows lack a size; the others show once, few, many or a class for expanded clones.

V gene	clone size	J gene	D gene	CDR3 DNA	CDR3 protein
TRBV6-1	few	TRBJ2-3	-	TGTGCCTCCACCAGGGGGGCTGGGACAGATACGCAGTATTTT	CASTRGAGTDTQYF
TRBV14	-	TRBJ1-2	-	TGTGCCAGCAGCCCCCCCGGGCCAGGGAGGCTCGGCTACACCTTC	CASSPPGPGRLGYTF
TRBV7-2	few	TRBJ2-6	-	TGTGCCAGCAGCTCTCACTCTGGGGCCAACGTCCTGACTTTC	CASSSHSGANVLTF
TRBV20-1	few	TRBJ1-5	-	TGCAGTGCTAGGCCCCGGGCGGGCCGAGGCCCCAATCAGCCCCAGCATTTT	CSARPRAGRGPNQPQHF
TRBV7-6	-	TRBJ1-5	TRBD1	TGTGCCAGCAGCTTAGAACCTGGGGACAGAGAAAATCAGCCCCAGCATTTT	CASSLEPGDRENQPQHF
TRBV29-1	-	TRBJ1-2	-	TGCAGCGTTCGGGCCAGACGGACCTATGGCTACACCTTC	CSVRARRTYGYTF
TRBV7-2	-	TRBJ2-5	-	TGTGCCAGCAGCCCAGCCCGGTCGGTTTTGGGAGAGACCCAGTACTTC	CASSPARSVLGETQYF
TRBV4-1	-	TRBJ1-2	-	TGCGCCAGCACAGGACACCAGAACTATGGCCACACCTTC	CASTGHQNYGHTF
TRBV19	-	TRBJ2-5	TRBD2	TGTGCCAGTAGAACCGGGACTAGCGGGGGAGAGACCCAGTACTTC	CASRTGTSGGETQYF
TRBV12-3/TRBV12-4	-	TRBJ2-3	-	TGTGCCAGCACTCCCTTGGGGGGTGCGGCAGATACGCAGTATTTT	CASTPLGGAADTQYF
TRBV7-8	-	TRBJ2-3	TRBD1	TGTGCCAGCAGCACGAGGGACAGTTGGGCAGATACGCAGTATTTT	CASSTRDSWADTQYF
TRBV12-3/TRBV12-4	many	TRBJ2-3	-	TGTGCCAGCAGTTTGAAGCCACCTAGCACAGATACGCAGTATTTT	CASSLKPPSTDTQYF
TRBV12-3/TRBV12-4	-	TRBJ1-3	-	TGTGCCAGTGAGACCCGGCCTGGAAACACCATATATTTT	CASETRPGNTIYF
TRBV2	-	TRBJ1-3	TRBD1	TGTGCCAGCAGCGATCCCGGGACAGTCGCCGGAAACACCATATATTTT	CASSDPGTVAGNTIYF
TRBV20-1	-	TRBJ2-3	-	TGCAGTGCTTGGGGGGCCGGGCGGGCGCTCACAGATACGCAGTATTTT	CSAWGAGRALTDTQYF
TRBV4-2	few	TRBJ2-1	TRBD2	TGTGCCAGCAGCCAAGAGCCCGGGACTAGGGACAATGAGCAGTTCTTC	CASSQEPGTRDNEQFF
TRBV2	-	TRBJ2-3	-	TGTGCCAGCAGCCCAACTAGCCGTAGTAGCACAGATACGCAGTATTTT	CASSPTSRSSTDTQYF
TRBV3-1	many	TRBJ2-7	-	TGTGCCAGCAGCCAATGGGGTAGGACCTACGAGCAGTACTTC	CASSQWGRTYEQYF
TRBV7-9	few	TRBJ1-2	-	TGTGCCAGCGGAGGGGGTGATGGCTACACCTTC	CASGGGDGYTF
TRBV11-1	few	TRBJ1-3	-	TGTGCCAGCAGCCACAGGACGCTATCGGGAAACACCATATATTTT	CASSHRTLSGNTIYF
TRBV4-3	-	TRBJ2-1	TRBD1	TGCGCCAGCAGCCGAGTTGACAGGGGGAATGAGCAGTTCTTC	CASSRVDRGNEQFF
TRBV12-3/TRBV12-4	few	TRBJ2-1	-	TGTGCCAGCACTAGGGGTGCAGGCCGGATCGCCAATGAGCAGTTCTTC	CASTRGAGRIANEQFF
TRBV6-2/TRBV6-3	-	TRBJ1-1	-	TGTGCCAGCAGCCGCAACAGGGAGGGTGAAGCTTTCTTT	CASSRNREGEAFF
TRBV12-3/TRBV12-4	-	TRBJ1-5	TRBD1	TGTGCCAGCAGACAGGGGACCCAGGGTCAGACCCAGCATTTT	CASRQGTQGQTQHF
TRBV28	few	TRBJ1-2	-	TGTGCCAGCACTGGGGGACCTTGGGGCCCTGGCTACACCTTC	CASTGGPWGPGYTF
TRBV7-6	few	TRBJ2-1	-	TGTGCCAGCAGCTTAACTGGGGAGCAGTTCTTC	CASSLTGEQFF
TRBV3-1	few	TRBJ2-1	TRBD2	TGTGCCAGCAGCCAAACGGGAGGGTTCTACAATGAGCAGTTCTTC	CASSQTGGFYNEQFF
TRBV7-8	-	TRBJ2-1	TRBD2	TGTGCCAGCAGTCAAACGGGCGGGGGGTACAATGAGCAGTTCTTC	CASSQTGGGYNEQFF
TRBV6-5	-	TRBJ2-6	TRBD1	TGTGCCAGCAGTTACTTGGGACAGGGGCAAAGCTCTGGGGCCAACGTCCTGACTTTC	CASSYLGQGQSSGANVLTF
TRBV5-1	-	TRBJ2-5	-	TGCGCCAGCAGTCCCCTGGCCCAGGGCCAAGAGACCCAGTACTTC	CASSPLAQGQETQYF
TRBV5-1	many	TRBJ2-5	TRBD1	TGCGCCAGCAGTCCGACAGGGGGCCAAGAGACCCAGTACTTC	CASSPTGGQETQYF
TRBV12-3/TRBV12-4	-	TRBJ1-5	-	TGTGCCAGCAGTCCGGGGACCAAGTGGGGCAATCAGCCCCAGCATTTT	CASSPGTKWGNQPQHF
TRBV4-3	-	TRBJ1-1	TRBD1	TGCGCCAGCAGCCTAGGACAGGCTGAAGCTTTCTTT	CASSLGQAEAFF
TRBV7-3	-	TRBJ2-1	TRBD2	TGTGCCAGCAGCCCGGGGGGGACATACAATGAGCAGTTCTTC	CASSPGGTYNEQFF
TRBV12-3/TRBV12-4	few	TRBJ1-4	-	TGTGCCAGCAGTTTCTACAGGCCGGAGGGGGGAAAACTGTTTTTT	CASSFYRPEGGKLFF
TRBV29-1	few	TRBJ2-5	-	TGCAGCGTTGAAAAGGGGTGGGGTCCAGACGGGACCCAGTACTTC	CSVEKGWGPDGTQYF
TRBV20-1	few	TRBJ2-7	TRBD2	TGCAGTGCTAGAGTTGGCGGGGGAGACTACGAGCAGTACTTC	CSARVGGGDYEQYF
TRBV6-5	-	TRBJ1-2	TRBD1	TGTGCCAGCAGTTACGTGAACAGGGGACGGGGTGGCTACACCTTC	CASSYVNRGRGGYTF
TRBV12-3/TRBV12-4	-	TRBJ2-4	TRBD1	TGTGCCAGCAGTTACGAGGGGGCCATCAACATTCAGTACTTC	CASSYEGAINIQYF
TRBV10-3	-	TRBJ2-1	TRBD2	TGTGCCATCAGGAGCCTTAGCGGGGGGGCCCATGAGCAGTTCTTC	CAIRSLSGGAHEQFF
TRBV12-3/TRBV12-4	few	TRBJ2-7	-	TGTGCCAGCAAAGGCAGGGACTACGAGCAGTACTTC	CASKGRDYEQYF
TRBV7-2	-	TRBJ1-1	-	TGTGCCAGCAGCCGAGTCCCGAACACTGAAGCTTTCTTT	CASSRVPNTEAFF
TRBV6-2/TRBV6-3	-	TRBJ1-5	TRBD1	TGTGCCAGTCGGGACAGCGTCAATCAGCCCCAGCATTTT	CASRDSVNQPQHF
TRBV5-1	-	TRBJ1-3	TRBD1	TGCGCCAGCAGCTTGGCCACAGGGGGCTCTGGAAACACCATATATTTT	CASSLATGGSGNTIYF
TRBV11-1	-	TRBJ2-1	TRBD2	TGTGCCAGCAGCCCTGGAGGGTCTAGCGGGGGGACTAATGAGCAGTTCTTC	CASSPGGSSGGTNEQFF
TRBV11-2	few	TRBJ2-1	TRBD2	TGTGCCAGCATTCCCGGACTAGCGGGGGGGATATCCTACAATGAGCAGTTCTTC	CASIPGLAGGISYNEQFF
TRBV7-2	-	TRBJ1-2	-	TGTGCCAGCCGTGATACCTATGGCTACACCTTC	CASRDTYGYTF
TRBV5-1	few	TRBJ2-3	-	TGCGCCAGCAGCTCGGACGCAGATACGCAGTATTTT	CASSSDADTQYF
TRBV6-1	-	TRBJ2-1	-	TGTGCCAGTTCATCATCCGACCGGCGGGGTGAGCAGTTCTTC	CASSSSDRRGEQFF
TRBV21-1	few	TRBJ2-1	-	TGTGCCAGCGGATTCCGACAGGGAGTTCAGTTCTTC	CASGFRQGVQFF
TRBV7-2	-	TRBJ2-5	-	TGTGCCAGCAGCTTCGATCGGGGGCCCCAAGGGACCCAGTACTTC	CASSFDRGPQGTQYF
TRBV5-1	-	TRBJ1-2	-	TGCGCCAGCAGCTTGGCCGAAGCGTCAGTTGCTAACTATGGCTACACCTTC	CASSLAEASVANYGYTF
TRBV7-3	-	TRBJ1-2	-	TGTGCCAGCTGCCCCGACAGTAACTATGGCTACACCTTC	CASCPDSNYGYTF
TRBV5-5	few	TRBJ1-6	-	TGTGCCAGCAGCTCTTTAGGGTCCAGCTCCTATAATTCACCCCTCCACTTT	CASSSLGSSSYNSPLHF